A single sample is the source of the 20 T cell receptor beta chains below, sequenced in a study of T cell repertoires in cytomegalovirus infection. A single record per CDR3 protein comes from TCRdb applying MiXCR to the reads. The sample carries about 100,000 distinct CDR3 sequences, 20% to 25% recorded once. The material sequenced was CD8+ T cells from PBMCs. The origin of the receptors is a human donor in good health (CMV status not recorded). Some clones in this sample may be carry-over from other donors' samples.

The rearrangement links TRBV6-6 to TRBJ2-7; D unclear. V lost 7 bases, J lost 6 bases, and 13 bases lay in between. The germline V gene has CDR1 MNHNY and CDR2 SVGAGI (reference sequence). The length of the CDR3 is 12 residues. The CDR3 sequence is CASTPGTSEQYF. In DNA, the CDR3 is TGTGCCAGCACCCCGGGCACAAGCGAGCAGTACTTC.

With regard to this clonotype: One end of the junction fails to match germline, which may point to a read error. The J gene is TRBJ2-7, the V gene TRBV5-6; unclear D gene. Germline CDR1 and CDR2: SGHDT and YYEEEE. This CDR3 has 12 amino acids. The CDR3, as DNA: TGTGCCAGCAGCTTGGCCGGCCGGCCAATGGCCTTC. This sequence encodes CASSLAGRPMAF.

A few counts support this clonotype. The chain joins TRBV6-2 or TRBV6-3 to TRBJ2-2, with D perhaps TRBD2 (6 bases). Trimming stripped 0 bases from V and 6 bases from J, with 17 bases between. The CDR3 totals 17 residues. The germline V gene encodes CDR1 MNHEY and CDR2 SVGEGT. CDR3: CASSYSTVRGGAGELFF. In DNA, the CDR3 is TGTGCCAGCAGTTACTCCACGGTGAGGGGAGGCGCCGGGGAGCTGTTTTTT.

In regard to this clonotype: This clone may be a read error of a much larger clone one base away. V gene TRBV4-3 combines with J gene TRBJ2-3; the match to TRBD2 covers 7 bases. The CDR3 consists of 15 residues. Germline lookup yields CDR1 LGHNA and CDR2 YSLEER. The CDR3 nucleotides read TGCGCCAGCAGCCAAGATGCGGGAGCGGCAGATACGCAGTGTTTT. This codes for CASSQDAGAADTQCF.

The rearrangement links TRBV4-3 to TRBJ2-1; 10 bases agree with TRBD1. Trimming took 0 bases from V and 4 from J; bases not matched to a gene: 6. This CDR3 comprises 17 residues. CDR1 LGHNA and CDR2 YSLEER come from the germline V gene. The CDR3 reads CASSQDFGQGGYNEQFF. CDR3 DNA sequence: TGCGCCAGCAGCCAAGATTTCGGACAGGGGGGTTACAATGAGCAGTTCTTC.

The chain is built from TRBV20-1 and TRBJ1-1; D not certain. Trimming took 0 bases from V and 0 from J, leaving 11 bases between them. The germline gives CDR1 DFQATT, CDR2 SNEGSKA (reference sequence). The CDR3 spans 15 residues. CDR3 in amino acids: CSARDRYELNTEAFF. CDR3 nucleotide sequence: TGCAGTGCTAGAGATAGGTACGAATTGAACACTGAAGCTTTCTTT.

J is TRBJ1-1 and V is TRBV7-2; 9 bases align to TRBD1. This CDR3 has 12 amino acids. Germline trimming cut 4 bases from V and 7 bases from J; bases unmatched to any gene: 1. Germline V lookup: CDR1 SGHTA, CDR2 FQGNSA. This CDR3 reads CASSWGQGEAFF. The CDR3 nucleotides are TGTGCCAGCAGCTGGGGACAGGGTGAAGCTTTCTTT. The variable domain in full, completed from reference TRBV7-2 and TRBJ1-1, reads GAGVSQSPSNKVTEKGKDVELRCDPISGHTALYWYRQSLGQGLEFLIYFQGNSAPDKSGLPSDRFSAERTGGSVSTLTIQRTQQEDSAVYLCASSWGQGEAFFGQGTRLTVV.

This clonotype was seen ten or more times. V and J are TRBV7-9 and TRBJ2-3; 13 bases fit TRBD2. After removal of 4 bases from V and 2 bases from J, the junction contained 15 bases not matched to a gene. The CDR3 contains 20 residues. The germline V gene encodes CDR1 SEHNR and CDR2 FQNEAQ (reference sequence). The CDR3 nucleotides read TGTGCCAGCAGCTCCCCGACAGGACTAGCGGGAGACGAGTACACAGATACGCAGTATTTT. Translation: CASSSPTGLAGDEYTDTQYF.

This sequence joins TRBV19 and TRBJ2-6; 12 positions agree with TRBD1. Trimming removed 6 bases from V and 0 bases from J; junction bases left unmatched: 18. CDR1 and CDR2 from the germline V gene are LNHDA and SQIVND (reference sequence). The length of the CDR3 is 22 residues. CDR3 sequence (DNA): TGTGCCAGTAGACCCCCCTTGGGACAGGGGGCTTCCCTTAGCTCTGGGGCCAACGTCCTGACTTTC. The encoded protein is CASRPPLGQGASLSSGANVLTF.

V gene TRBV2 combines with J gene TRBJ1-1; TRBD1 is a possible D gene (5 bases). Trimming took 11 bases from V and 0 from J, leaving 10 bases between them. Germline V gene data show CDR1 as SNHLY and CDR2 as FYNNEI. The CDR3 sequence is 12 residues long. The chain's CDR3 is CAGGTVNTEAFF. CDR3 in DNA: TGTGCCGGCGGGACGGTGAACACTGAAGCTTTCTTT.

The count of this clonotype is one. This chain links TRBV27 with TRBJ2-1; 7 bases align to TRBD2. V lost 5 bases and J lost 4; bases outside the gene matches: 5. The V gene's germline CDR1 is MNHEY and CDR2 SMNVEV (reference sequence). The CDR3 loop spans 14 amino acids. The DNA of the CDR3 is TGTGCCAGCAGTCCGGGGGACTATTACAATGAGCAGTTCTTC. Protein: CASSPGDYYNEQFF.

This clonotype was counted once. One base away lies a much larger clone, so this may be a sequencing read error. The chain uses TRBV7-2 and TRBJ2-3; D is unclear. The CDR3 is made up of 14 amino acids. Germline CDR1 and CDR2: SGHTA and FQGNSA. CDR3 bases: TGTGCCAGCAGCTTAGCAAGACCCACAGATACGCGGTATTTT. Encoded protein: CASSLARPTDTRYF.

This clonotype was counted only a few times. The CDR3 loop reads CSARDQGYNADYGYTF. The CDR3 DNA is TGCAGTGCTAGAGATCAAGGGTATAACGCTGACTATGGCTACACCTTC. The chain joins TRBV20-1 to TRBJ1-2; D call uncertain. The germline gives CDR1 DFQATT, CDR2 SNEGSKA (reference sequence). V lost 0 bases, J lost 3 bases, and 17 bases lay in between. The CDR3 sequence is 16 residues long.

This clonotype was found a few times. J is TRBJ1-1 and V is TRBV7-3; 8 bases agree with TRBD1. The germline gives CDR1 SGHTA, CDR2 FQGTGA. The trim removed 8 bases at V and 1 base at J, leaving 6 bases unmatched. The CDR3 is 14 residues long. CDR3 protein: CASQGGQANTEAFF. For the CDR3, the DNA is TGTGCCAGCCAGGGGGGACAGGCGAACACTGAAGCTTTCTTT.

CDR3 DNA sequence: TGTGCCAGCTACCACAGCCGAGAGACCCAGTACTTC. It specifies CASYHSRETQYF. The chain carries TRBV6-2 or TRBV6-3 and TRBJ2-5; D not resolved. The CDR3 consists of 12 residues. V was cut by 8 bases and J by 4 bases, with 11 bases left in between. The germline V gene has CDR1 MNHEY and CDR2 SVGEGT.

This clonotype appeared many times. The rearrangement links TRBV7-2 to TRBJ2-3; no reliable D call. V lost 1 base and J 2 bases, leaving 4 bases between the germline ends. This CDR3 is built from 13 residues. Germline lookup yields CDR1 SGHTA and CDR2 FQGNSA. CDR3 coding DNA: TGTGCCAGCAGCTTAGTTGTCACAGATACGCAGTATTTT. Its translation: CASSLVVTDTQYF.

The chain is built from TRBV28 and TRBJ2-3, with 9 bases matching TRBD2. Losses at the gene ends were 6 bases for V and 2 bases for J; bases not matched to a gene: 9. Per germline, CDR1 MDHEN and CDR2 SYDVKM. The CDR3 runs to 16 residues. Here the CDR3 reads CASSDSSGEPTDTQYF. The CDR3 region has the DNA TGTGCCAGCAGCGATTCTAGCGGGGAGCCCACAGATACGCAGTATTTT.

The gene calls are TRBV11-2 and TRBJ2-2, with a weak D call TRBD1 (6 bases). Germline values: CDR1 SGHAT, CDR2 FQNNGV. The V end lost 3 bases, the J end lost 4 bases, and 12 bases lay between the germline ends. CDR3 length: 15 amino acids. The CDR3 DNA follows: TGTGCCAGCAGCTTCGTGGGGGCCGGCACCGGGGAGCTGTTTTTT. Protein sequence: CASSFVGAGTGELFF.

This clonotype has just a few counts. The chain has TRBV29-1 and TRBJ2-7; D assignment may be TRBD1 or TRBD2 (5 bases each). Germline V gene sequence: CDR1 SQVTM, CDR2 ANQGSEA. CDR3 length: 14 amino acids. Trimming left V 3 bases short and J 0 bases short, with 12 bases between. Here the CDR3 reads CSVDQGGGSYEQYF. The CDR3 DNA reads as TGCAGCGTTGATCAGGGCGGAGGCTCCTACGAGCAGTACTTC.

This clonotype showed up just a few times. The chain couples TRBV28 to TRBJ2-7, with D possibly TRBD2 on 5 matching bases. Looked up from germline, CDR1 is MDHEN and CDR2 is SYDVKM. The V end was cut by 4 bases, the J end by 2 bases, with 15 bases between. The length of the CDR3 is 15 residues. The CDR3 reads CASSYASGMPYEQYF. In nucleotides, the CDR3 is TGTGCCAGCAGTTATGCTTCCGGGATGCCCTACGAGCAGTACTTC.